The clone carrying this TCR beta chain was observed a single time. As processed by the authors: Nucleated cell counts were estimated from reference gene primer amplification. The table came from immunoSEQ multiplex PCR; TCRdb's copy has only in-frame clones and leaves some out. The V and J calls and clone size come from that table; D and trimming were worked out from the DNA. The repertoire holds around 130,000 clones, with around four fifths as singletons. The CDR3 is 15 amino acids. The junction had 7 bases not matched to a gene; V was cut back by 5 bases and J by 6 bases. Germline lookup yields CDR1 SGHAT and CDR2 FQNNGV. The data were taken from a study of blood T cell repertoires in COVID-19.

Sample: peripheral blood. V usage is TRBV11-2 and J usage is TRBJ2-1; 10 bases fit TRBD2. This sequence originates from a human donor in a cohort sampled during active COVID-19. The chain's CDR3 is CASSQTSGWSNEQFF. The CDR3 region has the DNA TGTGCCAGCAGCCAGACTAGCGGGTGGTCCAATGAGCAGTTCTTC.